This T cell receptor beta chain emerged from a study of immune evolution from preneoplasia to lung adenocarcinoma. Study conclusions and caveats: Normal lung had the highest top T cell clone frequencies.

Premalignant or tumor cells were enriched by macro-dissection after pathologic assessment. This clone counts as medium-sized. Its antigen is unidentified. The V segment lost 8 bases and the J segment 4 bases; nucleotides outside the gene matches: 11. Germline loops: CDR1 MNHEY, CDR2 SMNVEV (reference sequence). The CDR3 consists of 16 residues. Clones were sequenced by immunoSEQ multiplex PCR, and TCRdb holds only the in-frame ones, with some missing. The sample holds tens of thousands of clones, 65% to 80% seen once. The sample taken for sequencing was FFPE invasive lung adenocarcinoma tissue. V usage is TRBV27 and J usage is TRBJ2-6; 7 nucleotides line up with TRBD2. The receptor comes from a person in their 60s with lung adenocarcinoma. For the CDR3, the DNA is TGTGCCAGCGGCCACTGGACTAGGTCCGGGGCCAACGTCCTGACTTTC. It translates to CASGHWTRSGANVLTF.